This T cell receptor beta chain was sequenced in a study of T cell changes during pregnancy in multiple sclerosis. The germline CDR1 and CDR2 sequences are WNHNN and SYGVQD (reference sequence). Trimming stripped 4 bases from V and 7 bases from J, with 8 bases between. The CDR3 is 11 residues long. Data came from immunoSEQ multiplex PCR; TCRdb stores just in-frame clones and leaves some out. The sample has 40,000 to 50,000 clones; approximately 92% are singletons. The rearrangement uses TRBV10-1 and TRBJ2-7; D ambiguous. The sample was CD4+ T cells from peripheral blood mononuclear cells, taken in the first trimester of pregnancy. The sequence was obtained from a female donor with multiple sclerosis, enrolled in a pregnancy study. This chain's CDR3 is CASSGALEQYF. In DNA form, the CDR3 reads TGCGCCAGCAGTGGGGCTCTAGAGCAGTACTTC.